This T cell receptor beta chain appears in the sequencing data of a study of control samples from healthy donors and cancer patients. The assay was immunoSEQ multiplex PCR, and TCRdb's table has in-frame clones only and misses some. The sample includes about 95,000 clones, about 87% of them seen just once. About this clone itself: This sample also contains other DNA sequences that code for the same CDR3.

V gave up 3 bases and J gave up 5 bases, with 7 bases separating them. The CDR3 covers 13 residues. The sequence came from an older woman in good health. This sequence joins TRBV12-3 or TRBV12-4 and TRBJ2-2; the D gene could be TRBD1 or TRBD2 (5 bases each). Sequencing was done on a sample of blood. CDR3 sequence: CASSLRGTGELFF. The CDR3 DNA sequence: TGTGCCAGCAGTTTGAGGGGAACCGGGGAGCTGTTTTTT.